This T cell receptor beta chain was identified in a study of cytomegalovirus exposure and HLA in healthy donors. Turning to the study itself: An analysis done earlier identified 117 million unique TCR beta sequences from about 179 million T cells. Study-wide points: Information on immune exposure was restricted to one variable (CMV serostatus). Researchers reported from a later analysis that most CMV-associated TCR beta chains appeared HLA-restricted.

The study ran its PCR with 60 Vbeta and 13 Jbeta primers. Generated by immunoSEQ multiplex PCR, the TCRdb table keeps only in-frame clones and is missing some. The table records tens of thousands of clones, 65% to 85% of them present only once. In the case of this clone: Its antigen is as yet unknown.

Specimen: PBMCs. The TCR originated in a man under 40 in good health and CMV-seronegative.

CDR3 loop: CASSLEAGEGTEAFF. Written as DNA, the CDR3 is TGTGCCAGCAGCTTGGAAGCAGGCGAGGGCACTGAAGCTTTCTTT. This chain joins TRBV5-4 and TRBJ1-1; D uncertain. This CDR3 is built from 15 residues. Between the trimmed V and J ends, which lost 0 bases and 4 bases, there was a span of 13 bases. Germline CDR1 reads SGHNT; CDR2 reads YYREEE (reference sequence).